This T cell receptor (beta chain) is from a study of cytomegalovirus exposure and HLA in healthy donors. Study-wide results and caveats: An analysis done earlier found most TCR beta V segments productive about 87% or about 30% of the time. Reports credit the classifier with highly specific, highly sensitive diagnosis of cytomegalovirus status. CMV serostatus was the sole immune exposure data available. The investigators catalogued 164 TCR beta chains as cytomegalovirus-associated.

Primers for the PCR totalled 60 Vbeta and 13 Jbeta. Sequencing used immunoSEQ multiplex PCR; TCRdb keeps in-frame clones, though not all of them. Counted here are 200,000 to 250,000 clones, approximately 82% occurring once; the ten biggest clones make up 0.63%. The CDR3 has 16 residues. CDR1 is MGHRA and CDR2 is YSYEKL in the germline V gene. Losses at the gene ends were 4 bases for V and 10 bases for J; bases not matched to a gene: 11. This clone has only a few counts. The antigen remains unidentified. The J gene is TRBJ2-1, the V gene TRBV4-1; 12 bases match TRBD1. The sequenced sample was PBMCs. The clonotype was recovered from a man in his late teens or twenties in good health and CMV-seronegative. The CDR3 sequence: CASSPFPGQGAFEQFF. The CDR3 nucleotides are TGCGCCAGCAGCCCGTTTCCGGGACAGGGGGCTTTCGAGCAGTTCTTC.